This is a list of T cell receptor beta chains from one sample in a study of blood T cell repertoires in COVID-19. Method: immunoSEQ multiplex PCR; TCRdb's copy keeps in-frame clones and lacks some. The sample includes fewer than 250,000 clones, about 80% of them seen just once. Sequences were obtained from peripheral blood. The source of these receptors is a woman at least 80 years old with acute or convalescent COVID-19. The CDR3 runs from the conserved cysteine through the conserved F or W. D genes are given only for firm matches. The size of a clone is reported for some rows only, either as once, few or many, or as a class for expanded clones.

>TRBV4-1|NA|TRBJ2-5|once
CASSQDKGASSLGTQYF
TGCGCCAGCAGCCAAGATAAAGGGGCTAGTTCCCTCGGGACCCAGTACTTC
>TRBV7-6|TRBD1|TRBJ1-5|NA
CASSLGTGGRQPQHF
TGTGCCAGCAGCTTAGGGACAGGGGGACGTCAGCCCCAGCATTTT
>TRBV12-5|NA|TRBJ2-1|NA
CASGTYIYNEQFF
TGTGCTAGTGGGACTTACATTTACAATGAGCAGTTCTTC
>TRBV5-1|TRBD1|TRBJ2-5|NA
CASSGQGQETQYF
TGCGCCAGCAGCGGACAGGGACAAGAGACCCAGTACTTC
>TRBV3-1/TRBV3-2|TRBD2|TRBJ2-3|NA
CASSQDGSGGAADTQYF
TGTGCCAGCAGCCAAGACGGTAGCGGGGGGGCCGCAGATACGCAGTATTTT
>TRBV2|NA|TRBJ1-5|few
CASREMRSNQPQHF
TGTGCCAGCAGGGAAATGCGGAGCAATCAGCCCCAGCATTTT
>TRBV6-2/TRBV6-3|TRBD2|TRBJ2-4|NA
CASSNLAGGKNIQYF
TGTGCCAGCAGTAACTTAGCGGGGGGAAAAAACATTCAGTACTTC
>TRBV28|TRBD2|TRBJ2-1|NA
CASSLGGSSNEQFF
TGTGCCAGCAGTTTAGGCGGGAGCTCGAATGAGCAGTTCTTC
>TRBV4-2|TRBD1|TRBJ2-3|NA
CASSHKGGQGRDTQYF
TGTGCCAGCAGCCACAAAGGTGGACAGGGGAGGGATACGCAGTATTTT
>TRBV2|NA|TRBJ1-5|NA
CASSQGFSNQPQHF
TGTGCCAGCAGTCAGGGATTTAGCAATCAGCCCCAGCATTTT
>TRBV30|NA|TRBJ2-2|NA
CAWTSQFANTGELFF
TGTGCCTGGACTAGCCAGTTCGCGAACACCGGGGAGCTGTTTTTT
>TRBV7-2|NA|TRBJ2-5|NA
CASSLRGWGLETQYF
TGTGCCAGCAGCTTAAGAGGGTGGGGGCTAGAGACCCAGTACTTC
>TRBV7-3|NA|TRBJ2-1|NA
CASSLTHSEQQFF
TGTGCCAGCAGCTTAACCCATAGCGAGCAGCAGTTCTTC
>TRBV28|TRBD1|TRBJ1-2|once
CASSLRTGGSGYTF
TGTGCCAGCAGTTTGAGGACAGGGGGAAGTGGCTACACCTTC
>TRBV25-1|TRBD1|TRBJ1-2|NA
CASSDPGQGVGYGYTF
TGTGCCAGCAGTGATCCGGGACAGGGAGTGGGCTATGGCTACACCTTC
>TRBV7-2|NA|TRBJ2-7|NA
CASSLIAHTYEQYF
TGTGCCAGCAGCTTAATAGCACACACCTACGAGCAGTACTTC
>TRBV6-5|TRBD1|TRBJ1-1|NA
CASHDRGGAEAFF
TGTGCCAGCCACGACAGGGGCGGCGCTGAAGCTTTCTTT
>TRBV5-1|TRBD1|TRBJ1-2|few
CASSWGQRSNYGYTF
TGCGCCAGCAGCTGGGGACAGCGATCTAACTATGGCTACACCTTC
>TRBV13|NA|TRBJ1-5|NA
CASSQKGVPNQPQHF
TGTGCCAGCAGCCAAAAGGGGGTTCCCAATCAGCCCCAGCATTTT
>TRBV6-1|NA|TRBJ1-5|NA
CASSELLWQYSNQPQHF
TGTGCCAGCAGTGAACTTCTCTGGCAGTATAGCAATCAGCCCCAGCATTTT
>TRBV7-8|TRBD2|TRBJ2-1|NA
CASSGPGTSGSSNEQFF
TGTGCCAGCAGCGGCCCCGGGACTAGCGGGAGTTCGAATGAGCAGTTCTTC
>TRBV2|NA|TRBJ1-4|NA
CASSDATNEKLFF
TGTGCCAGCAGTGACGCAACTAATGAAAAACTGTTTTTT
>TRBV18|NA|TRBJ2-5|NA
CASSPPSPGMFSVETQYF
TGTGCCAGCTCACCACCGAGTCCGGGGATGTTTAGTGTCGAGACCCAGTACTTC
>TRBV18|TRBD1|TRBJ1-1|NA
CASSPPGQSLNTEAFF
TGTGCCAGCTCACCACCGGGACAGAGCTTGAACACTGAAGCTTTCTTT
>TRBV7-9|TRBD1|TRBJ2-7|NA
CASSSTGTGGYEQYF
TGTGCCAGCAGCTCGACCGGGACAGGGGGTTACGAGCAGTACTTC
>TRBV27|TRBD1|TRBJ2-1|NA
CASRPQGVAYNEQFF
TGTGCCAGCAGGCCACAGGGGGTGGCTTACAATGAGCAGTTCTTC
>TRBV6-5|NA|TRBJ2-5|NA
CASSSETGQETQYF
TGTGCCAGCAGTTCCGAAACGGGGCAAGAGACCCAGTACTTC
>TRBV7-2|TRBD2|TRBJ2-1|NA
CASSLVASGVYNEQFF
TGTGCCAGCAGCTTAGTCGCTAGCGGGGTTTACAATGAGCAGTTCTTC
>TRBV5-4|NA|TRBJ1-2|NA
CASSFPSGTRYGYTF
TGTGCCAGCAGTTTCCCCTCCGGGACACGGTATGGCTACACCTTC
>TRBV5-4|NA|TRBJ2-5|once
CASSLGGPETQYF
TGTGCCAGCAGCCTGGGGGGCCCAGAGACCCAGTACTTC
>TRBV28|TRBD1|TRBJ2-7|NA
CASRGFLSGQGAAEQYF
TGTGCCAGCAGGGGTTTCCTCTCGGGACAGGGGGCGGCCGAGCAGTACTTC
>TRBV5-1|NA|TRBJ1-4|NA
CASSPGVATNEKLFF
TGCGCCAGCAGCCCAGGGGTTGCAACTAATGAAAAACTGTTTTTT
>TRBV11-3|TRBD1|TRBJ1-1|few
CASRRTGCTEAFF
TGTGCCAGCAGACGGACAGGCTGCACTGAAGCTTTCTTT
>TRBV28|TRBD2|TRBJ2-3|NA
CASSPRLAGRTDTQYF
TGTGCCAGCAGTCCCCGGCTAGCGGGACGGACAGATACGCAGTATTTT
>TRBV2|TRBD1|TRBJ1-2|NA
CATEDRGNYGYTF
TGTGCCACCGAGGACAGGGGAAACTATGGCTACACCTTC
>TRBV5-1|TRBD1|TRBJ1-2|few
CASSLGTVERIYGYTF
TGCGCCAGCAGCCTAGGGACAGTTGAACGAATCTATGGCTACACCTTC
>TRBV5-1|TRBD2|TRBJ2-7|NA
CASRPLAGGPEQYF
TGCGCCAGCAGACCACTAGCGGGGGGGCCCGAGCAGTACTTC
>TRBV5-1|NA|TRBJ2-1|NA
CASRSDSQSYNEQFF
TGCGCCAGCAGATCGGACTCCCAGTCTTACAATGAGCAGTTCTTC
>TRBV18|TRBD2|TRBJ2-3|NA
CASSPSGGGTDTQYF
TGTGCCAGCTCACCTAGCGGGGGTGGCACAGATACGCAGTATTTT
>TRBV4-1|NA|TRBJ1-2|NA
CASSQDSNRPDGYTF
TGCGCCAGCAGCCAAGATTCGAACAGGCCGGATGGCTACACCTTC
>TRBV18|TRBD1|TRBJ1-2|NA
CASTSGTGDGYGYTF
TGTGCCAGCACCTCCGGGACAGGGGACGGCTATGGCTACACCTTC
>TRBV6-2/TRBV6-3|TRBD1|TRBJ1-3|NA
CASSYGGTGVSGNTIYF
TGTGCCAGCAGTTATGGCGGGACAGGGGTCTCTGGAAACACCATATATTTT
>TRBV5-1|NA|TRBJ2-3|NA
CASRGEVRGTDTQYF
TGCGCCAGCAGAGGGGAGGTCCGGGGCACAGATACGCAGTATTTT
>TRBV5-1|NA|TRBJ2-3|NA
CASSLPGSDTQYF
TGCGCCAGCAGCTTGCCTGGCTCAGATACGCAGTATTTT
>TRBV4-1|TRBD1|TRBJ2-5|NA
CASSRNGQGSGSKETQYF
TGCGCCAGCAGCCGCAACGGACAGGGGAGTGGATCTAAAGAGACCCAGTACTTC
>TRBV7-2|NA|TRBJ1-4|NA
CASSLAQGSNEKLFF
TGTGCCAGCAGCTTAGCACAGGGTTCCAATGAAAAACTGTTTTTT
>TRBV5-1|TRBD1|TRBJ1-1|once
CASSPLGRGEAFF
TGCGCCAGCAGCCCACTCGGCAGGGGGGAAGCTTTCTTT
>TRBV9|TRBD2|TRBJ2-1|few
CASSAGLAGYNEQFF
TGTGCCAGCAGCGCGGGACTAGCGGGGTACAATGAGCAGTTCTTC